This TCR beta chain was profiled in a study of blood T cell repertoires in COVID-19. About the research overall: PBMCs, B-cell-depleted T cells, or T cells were the source of the cDNA or gDNA that made up the material.

The CDR3 sequence is 16 residues long. Trimming removed 0 bases from V and 2 bases from J, with 14 bases in between. Germline CDR1 and CDR2: LGHNA and YSLEER. Original methodology: Cell counts per sample came from amplifying reference gene primers. Only in-frame clones appear in the TCRdb table, and some are missing; sequencing was by immunoSEQ multiplex PCR. The V and J calls and clone size come from that table; D and trimming were worked out from the DNA. The sample holds about 26,000 clones, around 87% seen once. The specimen was peripheral blood. This clonotype originated in a man in his 70s with acute or convalescent COVID-19. V gene TRBV4-3 combines with J gene TRBJ2-7, with D perhaps TRBD2 (5 bases). CDR3 coding DNA: TGCGCCAGCAGCCAAGATTGGAGGACGGTTGCCTACGAGCAGTACTTC. It encodes CASSQDWRTVAYEQYF.